The 2 T cell receptor beta chains below come from one sample, sequenced in a study of Graves' ophthalmopathy and Graves' hyperthyroidism (dated by TCRdb to the late 2010s). TCRdb names Illumina HiSeq 2000 as the instrument used. For repertoire sequencing, the TCR beta CDR3 regions were amplified from RNA transcripts. A first-round RT-PCR used HTBI primers with the Qiagen OneStep RT-PCR kit, followed by a second-round multiplex PCR, size selection and purification. TCRdb reworked the public reads: Q25 trimming with fastp, MiXCR clone assembly, productive beta chains retained. Each entry is one CDR3 protein sequence, shown with its most common DNA and genes. For this sample there are hundreds of thousands of distinct CDR3 sequences; around a fifth appear just once. Jointly, the top ten make up under 3.5% of the sample. Material: peripheral blood. Every receptor here comes from a woman in her late teens or twenties with stable Graves' hyperthyroidism. Donor details come from another sample of the same person, matched by shared clones.

This clonotype has a count of ten or more. J is TRBJ2-5 and V is TRBV29-1, with a weak D call TRBD2 (6 bases). The V end was cut by 6 bases, the J end by 5 bases, with 19 bases between. CDR3 length: 14 amino acids. The germline CDR1 and CDR2 sequences are SQVTM and ANQGSEA. The CDR3 sequence is CSVKNRRVIETQYF. As DNA, the CDR3 is TGCAGCGTCAAGAACAGGAGGGTGATCGAGACCCAGTACTTC.

This clonotype came up many times. The genes are TRBV25-1 and TRBJ1-2; D not certain. V was cut by 5 bases and J by 4 bases, with 5 bases left in between. The CDR3 is 11 residues long. Germline-derived CDR1 and CDR2 are MGHDK and SYGVNS. CDR3 amino acids: CASSYSYGYTF. CDR3 coding DNA: TGTGCCAGCAGTTACTCCTATGGCTACACCTTC.